These 29 T cell receptor beta chains came from one sample sequenced in a study of Graves' ophthalmopathy and Graves' hyperthyroidism. Amplification targeted the TCR beta CDR3 regions, with RNA transcripts as the source material. RT-PCR was first run with HTBI primers, then multiplex PCR in a second round. TCRdb re-called the multiplex PCR reads through MiXCR, storing one row per CDR3 protein. The sample consists of some 750,000 distinct CDR3 sequences, approximately 40% of them appearing once. The sequencing input was peripheral blood. The receptors here all came from an adult man with Graves' ophthalmopathy.

Note on this clonotype: A read error may produce the germline difference seen at one junction end. The rearrangement links TRBV2 to TRBJ1-4, with 9 positions matching TRBD1. This CDR3 has 10 residues. Germline loops: CDR1 SNHLY, CDR2 FYNNEI. The CDR3 here is CASRSGTGYF. The CDR3 DNA is TGTGCCAGCAGGTCCGGGACAGGGTATTTT.

This clonotype was seen only a few times. CDR3: CASRAPQTRRAFF. The DNA of the CDR3 is TGTGCCAGCAGGGCACCACAAACTCGGAGGGCTTTCTTT. This chain uses TRBV6-5 with TRBJ1-1, with D hard to call. The V gene's germline CDR1 is MNHEY and CDR2 SVGAGI. The V end was cut by 6 bases, the J end by 11 bases, with 19 bases between. The CDR3 covers 13 residues.

In regard to this clonotype: A read error may produce the germline difference seen at one junction end. The rearrangement joins TRBV7-7 to TRBJ2-5; 8 positions match TRBD1. From germline, CDR1 is SSHAT and CDR2 FNYEAQ (reference sequence). CDR3 size: 15 residues. Here the CDR3 reads CASSVPGTGSETQYF. CDR3 bases: TGTGCTAGCAGCGTTCCAGGGACAGGTAGCGAGACCCAGTACTTC.

This clonotype was seen a few times. The chain recombines TRBV24-1 with TRBJ1-5; the match to TRBD1 covers 7 bases. The germline gives CDR1 KGHDR, CDR2 SFDVKD. CDR3 length equals 13 residues. Trimming removed 11 bases from V and 4 bases from J; junction bases left unmatched: 7. CDR3 bases: TGTGCCAGCAACCCGACAGGGAATCAGCCCCAGCATTTT. This sequence encodes CASNPTGNQPQHF.

This clonotype was recorded only once. The chain recombines TRBV11-2 with TRBJ1-1, with D tentatively TRBD1 (5 bases). There are 13 residues in the CDR3. V was shortened by 7 bases and J by 1 base, with 10 bases between the two germline ends. CDR1 is SGHAT, CDR2 FQNNGV, per germline. The CDR3 DNA is TGTGCCAGCAACCAACAGGCGAACACTGAAGCTTTCTTT. This encodes CASNQQANTEAFF.

Regarding this clonotype: Mismatch with germline at one junction end may stem from a read error. The chain couples TRBV5-6 to TRBJ2-5; the match to TRBD1 covers 8 bases. Germline V lookup: CDR1 SGHDT, CDR2 YYEEEE. There are 13 residues in the CDR3. The DNA for the CDR3 is TGTGCCAACAGCTTGTCAGGGGGCGAGACCCAGTACTTC. Its translation: CANSLSGGETQYF.

This clonotype was seen only a few times. The V call is TRBV7-2, the J call TRBJ2-1; D remains ambiguous. Trimming took off 2 bases at V and 3 bases at J, with 14 bases between the two ends. This CDR3 contains 16 residues. Per the germline V gene, CDR1 is SGHTA and CDR2 is FQGNSA. The CDR3 protein is CASSLSAPLHYNEQFF. In DNA form, the CDR3 reads TGTGCCAGCAGCTTATCGGCCCCGCTACACTACAATGAGCAGTTCTTC. The complete variable domain, with remaining parts taken from reference TRBV7-2 and TRBJ2-1, reads GAGVSQSPSNKVTEKGKDVELRCDPISGHTALYWYRQSLGQGLEFLIYFQGNSAPDKSGLPSDRFSAERTGGSVSTLTIQRTQQEDSAVYLCASSLSAPLHYNEQFFGPGTRLTVL.

In its sample, this clonotype was seen many times. V and J are TRBV7-9 and TRBJ1-2; D is perhaps TRBD1 (5 bases). With 3 bases removed from V and 3 bases from J, the gap between germline ends came to 8 bases. The CDR3 extends over 13 amino acids. The germline gives CDR1 SEHNR, CDR2 FQNEAQ (reference sequence). In nucleotides, the CDR3 is TGTGCCAGCAGCTTTGGGGCTGACTATGGCTACACCTTC. This gives the protein CASSFGADYGYTF. The variable domain in full, completed from reference TRBV7-9 and TRBJ1-2, reads DTGVSQNPRHKITKRGQNVTFRCDPISEHNRLYWYRQTLGQGPEFLTYFQNEAQLEKSRLLSDRFSAERPKGSFSTLEIQRTEQGDSAMYLCASSFGADYGYTFGSGTRLTVV.

This chain uses TRBV7-9 with TRBJ1-5; D ambiguous. Germline V gene lookup returns CDR1 SEHNR and CDR2 FQNEAQ (reference sequence). Between the trimmed V and J ends, which lost 5 bases and 1 base, there was a span of 12 bases. The CDR3 extends over 15 amino acids. The CDR3 DNA is TGTGCCAGCAGCCGAGAGGGTCTAAGCAATCAGCCCCAGCATTTT. Encoded protein: CASSREGLSNQPQHF.

The sample holds many counts of this clonotype. CDR3 region: CATSEGDSYSNQPQHF. For the CDR3, the DNA is TGTGCCACCAGTGAAGGTGACAGCTATAGCAATCAGCCCCAGCATTTT. The chain couples TRBV24-1 to TRBJ1-5, with D tentatively TRBD1 (5 bases). This CDR3 is built from 16 residues. Deletions cut 4 bases from V and 0 bases from J, with 12 bases between. The germline V gene encodes CDR1 KGHDR and CDR2 SFDVKD.

This clonotype occurred a few times. The V and J genes are TRBV12-5 and TRBJ2-5; D gene ambiguous. Between the trimmed V and J ends, which lost 1 base and 10 bases, there was a span of 13 bases. CDR3 length equals 13 residues. The germline V gene encodes CDR1 LGHNT and CDR2 FRNRAP. CDR3 bases: TGTGCTAGTGGTTTGGGTCCTGCTTTGGACCAGTACTTC. Translation: CASGLGPALDQYF.

The genes are TRBV7-9 and TRBJ2-2, with D unresolved. Trimming shortened V by 5 bases and J by 9 bases, and 10 bases separated the two germline ends. This CDR3 is 12 amino acids long. Germline V gene data show CDR1 as SEHNR and CDR2 as FQNEAQ (reference sequence). Here the CDR3 DNA reads TGTGCCAGCAGCACAATTACAAGGGAGCTGTTTTTT. Translation gives CASSTITRELFF.

Here the CDR3 DNA reads TGTGCCAGCAGTCCCATGACAGGGATGGAGCACTATGGCTACACCTTC. Its translation is CASSPMTGMEHYGYTF. This chain connects TRBV7-9 to TRBJ1-2; 7 bases fit TRBD1. The V gene's germline CDR1 is SEHNR and CDR2 FQNEAQ (reference sequence). Germline trimming cut 6 bases from V and 3 bases from J; bases unmatched to any gene: 13. CDR3 size: 16 residues.

This clonotype turned up a few times. CDR3 protein: CSARGPGQGGGAFF. The CDR3 region has the DNA TGCAGTGCTAGAGGTCCCGGACAGGGCGGGGGGGCTTTCTTT. This chain uses TRBV20-1 with TRBJ1-1; 8 nucleotides align to TRBD1. This CDR3 is 14 amino acids long. The germline gives CDR1 DFQATT, CDR2 SNEGSKA (reference sequence). V gave up 1 base and J gave up 11 bases; unmatched junction bases: 12.

The chain joins TRBV10-3 to TRBJ2-2, with D possibly TRBD2 on 6 matching bases. The CDR3 is made up of 14 amino acids. The germline V gene encodes CDR1 ENHRY and CDR2 SYGVKD. Trimming removed 6 bases at V and 6 bases at J, with 14 bases between. The CDR3 region is CAIRPGLNAGELFF. CDR3 DNA: TGTGCCATCAGACCGGGACTTAACGCCGGGGAGCTGTTTTTT.

This clonotype appeared a single time. The gene calls are TRBV7-9 and TRBJ2-2; 8 positions agree with TRBD1. The V and J ends lost 5 bases and 7 bases, in that order; junction bases with no gene match: 6. Looked up from germline, CDR1 is SEHNR and CDR2 is FQNEAQ (reference sequence). There are 14 residues in the CDR3. The CDR3 sequence is CASSGDRSIGELFF. The CDR3 DNA reads TGTGCCAGCAGCGGGGACAGGAGCATCGGGGAGCTGTTTTTT. The entire variable domain, with the rest obtained from reference TRBV7-9 and TRBJ2-2, is as follows: DTGVSQNPRHKITKRGQNVTFRCDPISEHNRLYWYRQTLGQGPEFLTYFQNEAQLEKSRLLSDRFSAERPKGSFSTLEIQRTEQGDSAMYLCASSGDRSIGELFFGEGSRLTVL.

The chain has TRBV2 and TRBJ1-5; D is perhaps TRBD1 (6 bases). CDR1 SNHLY and CDR2 FYNNEI come from the germline V gene. The V end was cut by 6 bases, the J end by 1 base, with 13 bases between. The CDR3 is 15 amino acids. The chain's CDR3 is CASSFQGWSNQPQHF. In DNA, the CDR3 is TGTGCCAGCAGCTTCCAGGGGTGGAGCAATCAGCCCCAGCATTTT.

The chain combines TRBV20-1 with TRBJ1-5; D is possibly TRBD1 (6 bases). Trimming shortened V by 4 bases and J by 0 bases, and 13 bases separated the two germline ends. The CDR3 spans 15 residues. CDR1 and CDR2 from the germline V gene are DFQATT and SNEGSKA (reference sequence). CDR3 coding DNA: TGCAGTGCTAAACCTTGGGGGCATAGCAATCAGCCCCAGCATTTT. Translating gives CSAKPWGHSNQPQHF.

This rearrangement joins TRBV24-1 to TRBJ1-5; 7 bases are shared with TRBD1. Germline-derived CDR1 and CDR2 are KGHDR and SFDVKD. The CDR3 runs to 14 residues. V trimming: 11 bases; J trimming: 9 bases; junction bases outside the gene matches: 15. The CDR3 loop reads CASSSGTAIRPQHF. The CDR3 bases are TGTGCCAGCAGCTCCGGGACAGCTATTCGGCCCCAGCATTTT.

This chain uses TRBV4-1 with TRBJ2-7; D gene uncertain. Germline CDR1 reads MGHRA; CDR2 reads YSYEKL. V was pared by 3 bases and J by 2 bases, with 8 bases between. The CDR3 is made up of 13 amino acids. In DNA form, the CDR3 reads TGCGCCAGCAGCCACGACCTTACCTACGAGCAGTACTTC. This gives the protein CASSHDLTYEQYF.

This clonotype came up many times. The V call is TRBV29-1, the J call TRBJ2-5, with 7 bases identical to TRBD2. The CDR3 totals 17 residues. The junction had 16 bases not matched to a gene; V was cut back by 2 bases and J by 4 bases. Germline CDR1 is SQVTM and CDR2 is ANQGSEA. The CDR3 nucleotides read TGCAGCGTTGAAAGGTGGGAGAGTCGGACGGGAGGAGAGACCCAGTACTTC. It specifies CSVERWESRTGGETQYF.

Many counts were recorded for this clonotype. This chain uses TRBV12-3 or TRBV12-4 with TRBJ1-2; 7 bases align to TRBD1. This CDR3 comprises 14 residues. With V trimmed by 5 bases and J by 4 bases, 7 bases remained unmatched. This CDR3 reads CASSKGASGYGYTF. CDR3 coding DNA: TGTGCCAGCAGTAAGGGGGCGTCGGGCTATGGCTACACCTTC.

In this sample, this clonotype turned up many times. This chain connects TRBV10-3 to TRBJ2-7; 7 bases agree with TRBD2. CDR3 size: 14 residues. Germline lookup yields CDR1 ENHRY and CDR2 SYGVKD. V shed 0 bases, J shed 6 bases, and the junction held 5 bases outside the gene matches. This chain's CDR3 is CAISESRGVSEQYF. The CDR3, as DNA: TGTGCCATCAGTGAGTCCCGGGGGGTCTCCGAGCAGTACTTC.

This clonotype has a count of ten or more. This sequence joins TRBV20-1 and TRBJ2-5, with D uncertain. V was trimmed by 0 bases and J by 1 base, leaving 9 bases between them. Germline-derived CDR1 and CDR2 are DFQATT and SNEGSKA (reference sequence). The CDR3 consists of 14 residues. In DNA, the CDR3 is TGCAGTGCTAGAGAGAAGCTTCTCCAAGAGACCCAGTACTTC. It codes for CSAREKLLQETQYF.

As regards this clonotype: A junction boundary mismatches the germline segment, possibly from a read error. The chain is built from TRBV25-1 and TRBJ2-2; D uncertain. The CDR3 consists of 15 residues. Germline CDR1 MGHDK, CDR2 SYGVNS. The CDR3 sequence: CASSPQGQNTGELFF. The CDR3 bases are TGCGCCAGCAGCCCGCAAGGGCAGAACACCGGGGAGCTGTTTTTT.

J is TRBJ2-1 and V is TRBV25-1; D might be TRBD2 (5 bases). The CDR3 runs to 17 residues. V was clipped by 2 bases and J by 0 bases, with 14 bases between them. The germline CDR1 and CDR2 sequences are MGHDK and SYGVNS. The CDR3 reads CASSEVSGGLSYNEQFF. CDR3 coding DNA: TGTGCCAGCAGTGAAGTTTCGGGCGGGCTCTCCTACAATGAGCAGTTCTTC.

In this sample, this clonotype turned up a few times. This chain uses TRBV4-3 with TRBJ2-5; D remains unclear. V lost 2 bases and J 4 bases, leaving 20 bases between the germline ends. Germline assignment: CDR1 LGHNA and CDR2 YSLEER. CDR3 length: 17 residues. The CDR3 loop reads CASSQTRPGYTPETQYF. As DNA, the CDR3 is TGCGCCAGCAGCCAAACGCGCCCAGGATACACCCCAGAGACCCAGTACTTC.

This clonotype was seen repeatedly, ten times or more. V usage is TRBV29-1 and J usage is TRBJ2-5, with a weak D call TRBD2 (5 bases). The CDR3 runs 15 residues. The germline V gene has CDR1 SQVTM and CDR2 ANQGSEA. V shed 0 bases and J shed 1 base, with 12 bases lying between them. The CDR3 coding sequence is TGCAGCGTTGAAGATTTTGACTACCCCCAAGAGACCCAGTACTTC. This encodes CSVEDFDYPQETQYF.

Only a few counts were recorded for this clonotype. The CDR3 sequence: CSAPASGTGGFGGTEAFF. The CDR3 DNA is TGCAGTGCTCCCGCCTCGGGGACAGGGGGTTTCGGAGGCACTGAAGCTTTCTTT. The rearrangement uses TRBV20-1 and TRBJ1-1, with 11 positions matching TRBD1. CDR3 size: 18 residues. V was pared by 5 bases and J by 4 bases, with 18 bases of the junction left unmatched. CDR1 is DFQATT and CDR2 is SNEGSKA in the germline V gene (reference sequence).